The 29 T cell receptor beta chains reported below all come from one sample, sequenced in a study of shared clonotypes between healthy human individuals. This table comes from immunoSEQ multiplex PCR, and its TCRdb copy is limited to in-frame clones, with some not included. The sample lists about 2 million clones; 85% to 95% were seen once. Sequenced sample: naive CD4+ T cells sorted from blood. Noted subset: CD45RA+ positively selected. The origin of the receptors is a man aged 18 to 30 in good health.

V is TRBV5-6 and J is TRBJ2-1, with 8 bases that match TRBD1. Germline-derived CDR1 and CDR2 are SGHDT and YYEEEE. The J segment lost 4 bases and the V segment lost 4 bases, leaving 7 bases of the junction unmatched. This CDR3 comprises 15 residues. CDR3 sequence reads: CASSHWGQAYNEQFF. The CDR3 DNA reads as TGTGCCAGCAGCCATTGGGGACAGGCTTACAATGAGCAGTTCTTC. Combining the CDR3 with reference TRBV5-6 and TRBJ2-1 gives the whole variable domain DAGVTQSPTHLIKTRGQQVTLRCSPKSGHDTVSWYQQALGQGPQFIFQYYEEEERQRGNFPDRFSGHQFPNYSSELNVNALLLGDSALYLCASSHWGQAYNEQFFGPGTRLTVL.

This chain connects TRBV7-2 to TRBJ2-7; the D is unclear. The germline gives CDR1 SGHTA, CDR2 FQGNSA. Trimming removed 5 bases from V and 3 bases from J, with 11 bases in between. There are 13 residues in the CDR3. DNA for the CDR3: TGTGCCAGCAGCCGACAAACCATCTACGAGCAGTACTTC. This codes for CASSRQTIYEQYF. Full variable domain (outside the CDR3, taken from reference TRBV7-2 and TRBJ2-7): GAGVSQSPSNKVTEKGKDVELRCDPISGHTALYWYRQSLGQGLEFLIYFQGNSAPDKSGLPSDRFSAERTGGSVSTLTIQRTQQEDSAVYLCASSRQTIYEQYFGPGTRLTVT.

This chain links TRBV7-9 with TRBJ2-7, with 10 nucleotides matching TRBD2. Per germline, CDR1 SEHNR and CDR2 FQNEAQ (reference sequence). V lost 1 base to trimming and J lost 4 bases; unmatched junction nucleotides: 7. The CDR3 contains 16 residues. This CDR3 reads CASSLGPSGSGYEQYF. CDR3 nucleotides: TGTGCCAGCAGCTTAGGGCCTAGCGGGAGTGGGTACGAGCAGTACTTC.

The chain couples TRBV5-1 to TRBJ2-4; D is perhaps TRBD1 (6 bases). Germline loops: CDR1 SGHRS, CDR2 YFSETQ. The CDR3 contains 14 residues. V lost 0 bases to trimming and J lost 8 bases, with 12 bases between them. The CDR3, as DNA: TGCGCCAGCAGCTTGGTCCAGGGGAGTGACATTCAGTACTTC. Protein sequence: CASSLVQGSDIQYF.

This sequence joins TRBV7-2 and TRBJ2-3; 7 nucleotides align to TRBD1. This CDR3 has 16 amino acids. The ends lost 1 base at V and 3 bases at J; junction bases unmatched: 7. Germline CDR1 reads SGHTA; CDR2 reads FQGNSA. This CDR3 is CASSLGTGYATDTQYF. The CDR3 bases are TGTGCCAGCAGCTTAGGGACAGGTTACGCGACAGATACGCAGTATTTT.

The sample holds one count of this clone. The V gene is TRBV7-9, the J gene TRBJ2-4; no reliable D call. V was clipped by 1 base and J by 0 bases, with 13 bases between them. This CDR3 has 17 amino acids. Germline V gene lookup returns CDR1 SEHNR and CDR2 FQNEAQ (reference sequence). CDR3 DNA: TGTGCCAGCAGCTTAGTTGGGGTACCCGTAGCCAAAAACATTCAGTACTTC. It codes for CASSLVGVPVAKNIQYF.

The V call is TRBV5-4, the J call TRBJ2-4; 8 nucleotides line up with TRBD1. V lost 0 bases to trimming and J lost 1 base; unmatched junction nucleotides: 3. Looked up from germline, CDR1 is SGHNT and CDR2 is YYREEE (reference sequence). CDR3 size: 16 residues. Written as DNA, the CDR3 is TGTGCCAGCAGCTTGGGGGGACAGGTTGCCAAAAACATTCAGTACTTC. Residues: CASSLGGQVAKNIQYF.

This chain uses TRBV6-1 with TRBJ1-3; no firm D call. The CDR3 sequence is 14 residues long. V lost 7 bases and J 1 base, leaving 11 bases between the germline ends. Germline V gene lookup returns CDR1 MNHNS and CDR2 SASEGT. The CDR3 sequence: CASTQGSSGNTIYF. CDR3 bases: TGTGCCAGCACCCAAGGTTCATCTGGAAACACCATATATTTT.

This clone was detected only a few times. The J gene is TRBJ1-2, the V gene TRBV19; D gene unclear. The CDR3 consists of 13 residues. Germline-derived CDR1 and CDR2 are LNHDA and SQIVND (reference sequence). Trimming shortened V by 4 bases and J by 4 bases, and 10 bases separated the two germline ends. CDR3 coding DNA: TGTGCCAGTAGTACCGCAGCCTTCTATGGCTACACCTTC. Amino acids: CASSTAAFYGYTF. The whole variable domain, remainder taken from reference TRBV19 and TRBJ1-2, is DGGITQSPKYLFRKEGQNVTLSCEQNLNHDAMYWYRQDPGQGLRLIYYSQIVNDFQKGDIAEGYSVSREKKESFPLTVTSAQKNPTAFYLCASSTAAFYGYTFGSGTRLTVV.

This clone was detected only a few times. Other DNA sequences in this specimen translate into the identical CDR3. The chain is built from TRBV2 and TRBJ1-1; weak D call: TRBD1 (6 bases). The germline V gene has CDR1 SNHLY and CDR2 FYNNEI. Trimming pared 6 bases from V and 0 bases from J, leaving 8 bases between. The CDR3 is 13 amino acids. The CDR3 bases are TGTGCCAGCAGCGGACAGATGAACACTGAAGCTTTCTTT. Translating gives CASSGQMNTEAFF.

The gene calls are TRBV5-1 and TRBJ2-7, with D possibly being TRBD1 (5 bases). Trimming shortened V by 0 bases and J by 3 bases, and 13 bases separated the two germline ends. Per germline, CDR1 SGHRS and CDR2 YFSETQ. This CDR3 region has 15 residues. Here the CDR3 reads CASSLGMGPSYEQYF. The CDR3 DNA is TGCGCCAGCAGCTTGGGGATGGGGCCTAGCTACGAGCAGTACTTC.

The CDR3 coding sequence is TGCGCCAGCAGCCTCGACAGTTTCCAACGGACAGATACGCAGTATTTT. Translating it yields CASSLDSFQRTDTQYF. The V and J genes are TRBV5-1 and TRBJ2-3, with D perhaps matching TRBD1 (5 bases). V lost 4 bases, J lost 3 bases, and 18 bases lay in between. CDR1 and CDR2 (germline): SGHRS, YFSETQ. The CDR3 has 16 residues.

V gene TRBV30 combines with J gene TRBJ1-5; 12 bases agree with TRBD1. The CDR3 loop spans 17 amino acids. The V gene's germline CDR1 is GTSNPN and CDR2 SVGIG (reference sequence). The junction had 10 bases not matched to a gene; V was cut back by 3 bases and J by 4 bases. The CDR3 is CAWSRDRGQRGNQPQHF. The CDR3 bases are TGTGCCTGGAGCCGGGACAGGGGGCAGAGGGGAAATCAGCCCCAGCATTTT.

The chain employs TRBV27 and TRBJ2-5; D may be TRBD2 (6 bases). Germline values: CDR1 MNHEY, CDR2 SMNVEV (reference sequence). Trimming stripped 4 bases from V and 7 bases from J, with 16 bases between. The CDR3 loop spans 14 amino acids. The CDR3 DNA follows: TGTGCCAGCAGTTCCTCTAGCGTTAGGGGGACCCAGTACTTC. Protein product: CASSSSSVRGTQYF.

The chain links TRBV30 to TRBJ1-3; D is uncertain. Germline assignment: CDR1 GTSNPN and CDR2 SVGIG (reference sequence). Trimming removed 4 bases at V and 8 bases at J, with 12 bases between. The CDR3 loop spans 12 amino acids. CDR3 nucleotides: TGTGCCTGGAACCGTCTGGGTGACACCATATATTTT. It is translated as CAWNRLGDTIYF.

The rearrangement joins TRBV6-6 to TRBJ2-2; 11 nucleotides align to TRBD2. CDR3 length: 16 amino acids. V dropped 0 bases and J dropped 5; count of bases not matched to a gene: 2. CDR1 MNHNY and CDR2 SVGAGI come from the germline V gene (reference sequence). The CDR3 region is CASSYSSGRGTGELFF. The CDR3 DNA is TGTGCCAGCAGTTACTCTAGCGGGAGGGGGACCGGGGAGCTGTTTTTT.

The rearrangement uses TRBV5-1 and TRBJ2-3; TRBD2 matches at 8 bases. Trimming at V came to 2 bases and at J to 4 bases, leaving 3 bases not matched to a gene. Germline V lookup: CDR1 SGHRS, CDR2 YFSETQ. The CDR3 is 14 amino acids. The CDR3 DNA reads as TGCGCCAGCAGCTTCCCTAGCGGGTCAGATACGCAGTATTTT. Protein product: CASSFPSGSDTQYF.

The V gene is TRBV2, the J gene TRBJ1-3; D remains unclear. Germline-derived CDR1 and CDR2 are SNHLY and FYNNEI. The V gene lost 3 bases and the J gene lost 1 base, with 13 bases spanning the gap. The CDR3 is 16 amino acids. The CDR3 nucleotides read TGTGCCAGCAGTGATTTGGGCGTGCCTTCTGGAAACACCATATATTTT. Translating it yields CASSDLGVPSGNTIYF.

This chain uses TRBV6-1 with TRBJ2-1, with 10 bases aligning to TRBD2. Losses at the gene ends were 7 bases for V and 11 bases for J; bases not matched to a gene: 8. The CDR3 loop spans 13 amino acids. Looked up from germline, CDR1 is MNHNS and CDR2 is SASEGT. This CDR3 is CASTSGGANKQFF. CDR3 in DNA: TGTGCCAGCACCAGCGGGGGGGCGAATAAGCAGTTCTTC.

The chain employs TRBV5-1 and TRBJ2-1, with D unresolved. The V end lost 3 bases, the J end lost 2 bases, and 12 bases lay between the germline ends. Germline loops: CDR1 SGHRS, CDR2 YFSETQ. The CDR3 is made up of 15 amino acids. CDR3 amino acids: CASSSDGETYNEQFF. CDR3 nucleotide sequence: TGCGCCAGCAGCTCGGACGGAGAAACCTACAATGAGCAGTTCTTC. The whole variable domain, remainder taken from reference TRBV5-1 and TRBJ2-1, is KAGVTQTPRYLIKTRGQQVTLSCSPISGHRSVSWYQQTPGQGLQFLFEYFSETQRNKGNFPGRFSGRQFSNSRSEMNVSTLELGDSALYLCASSSDGETYNEQFFGPGTRLTVL.

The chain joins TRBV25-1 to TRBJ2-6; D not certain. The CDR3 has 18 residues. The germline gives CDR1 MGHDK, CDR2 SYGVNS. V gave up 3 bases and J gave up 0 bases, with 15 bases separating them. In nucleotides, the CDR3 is TGTGCCAGCAGTGAGGTGGACCTACCGCGCTCTGGGGCCAACGTCCTGACTTTC. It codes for CASSEVDLPRSGANVLTF.

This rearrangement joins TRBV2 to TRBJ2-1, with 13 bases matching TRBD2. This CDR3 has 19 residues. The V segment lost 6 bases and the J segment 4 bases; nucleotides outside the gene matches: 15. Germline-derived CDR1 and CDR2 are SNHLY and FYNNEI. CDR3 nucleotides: TGTGCCAGCAGCCGGACTAGCGGGAGTTTCGGTAATCTATACAATGAGCAGTTCTTC. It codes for CASSRTSGSFGNLYNEQFF.

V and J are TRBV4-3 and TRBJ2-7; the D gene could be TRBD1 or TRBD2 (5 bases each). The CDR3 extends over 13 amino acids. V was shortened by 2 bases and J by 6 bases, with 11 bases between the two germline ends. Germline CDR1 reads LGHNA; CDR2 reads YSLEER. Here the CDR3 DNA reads TGCGCCAGCAGCCAACAAGCAGGGACCGAGCAGTACTTC. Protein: CASSQQAGTEQYF.

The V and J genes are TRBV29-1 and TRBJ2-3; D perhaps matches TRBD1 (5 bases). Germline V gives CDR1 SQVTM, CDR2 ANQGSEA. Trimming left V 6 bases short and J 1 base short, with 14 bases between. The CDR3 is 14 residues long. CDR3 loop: CSVGSGIGTDTQYF. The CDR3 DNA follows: TGCAGCGTCGGTTCAGGGATAGGCACAGATACGCAGTATTTT.

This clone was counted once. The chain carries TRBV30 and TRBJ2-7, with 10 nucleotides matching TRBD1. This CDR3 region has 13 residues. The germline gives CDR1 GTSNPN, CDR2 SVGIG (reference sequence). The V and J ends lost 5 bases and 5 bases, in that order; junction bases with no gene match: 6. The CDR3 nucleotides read TGTGCCTGGTCGGGACAGGGGAATCACGAGCAGTACTTC. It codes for CAWSGQGNHEQYF.

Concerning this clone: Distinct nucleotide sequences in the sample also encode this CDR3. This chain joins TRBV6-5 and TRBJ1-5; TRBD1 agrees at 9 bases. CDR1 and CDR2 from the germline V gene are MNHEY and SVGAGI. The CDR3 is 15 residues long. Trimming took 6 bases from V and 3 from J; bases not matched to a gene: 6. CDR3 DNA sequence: TGTGCCAGCAGCAGGACAGGGGATTCCAATCAGCCCCAGCATTTT. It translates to CASSRTGDSNQPQHF.

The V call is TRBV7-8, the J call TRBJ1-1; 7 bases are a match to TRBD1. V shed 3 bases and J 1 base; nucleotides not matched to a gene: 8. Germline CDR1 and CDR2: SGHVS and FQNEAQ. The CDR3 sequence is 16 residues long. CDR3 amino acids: CASSFGTVQSNTEAFF. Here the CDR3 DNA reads TGTGCCAGCAGCTTCGGGACAGTCCAATCGAACACTGAAGCTTTCTTT.

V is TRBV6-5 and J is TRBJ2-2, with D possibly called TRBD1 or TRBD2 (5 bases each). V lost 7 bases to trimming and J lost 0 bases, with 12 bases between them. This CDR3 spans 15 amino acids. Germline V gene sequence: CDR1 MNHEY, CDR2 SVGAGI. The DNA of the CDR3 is TGTGCCAGCATTTCCCCGGGGCCGAACACCGGGGAGCTGTTTTTT. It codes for CASISPGPNTGELFF.

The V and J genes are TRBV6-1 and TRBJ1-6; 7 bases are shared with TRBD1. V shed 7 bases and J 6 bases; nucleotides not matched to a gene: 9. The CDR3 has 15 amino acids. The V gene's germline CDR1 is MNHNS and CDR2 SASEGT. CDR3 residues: CASNPDRASNSPLHF. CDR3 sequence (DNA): TGTGCCAGCAACCCCGACAGGGCAAGTAATTCACCCCTCCACTTT.